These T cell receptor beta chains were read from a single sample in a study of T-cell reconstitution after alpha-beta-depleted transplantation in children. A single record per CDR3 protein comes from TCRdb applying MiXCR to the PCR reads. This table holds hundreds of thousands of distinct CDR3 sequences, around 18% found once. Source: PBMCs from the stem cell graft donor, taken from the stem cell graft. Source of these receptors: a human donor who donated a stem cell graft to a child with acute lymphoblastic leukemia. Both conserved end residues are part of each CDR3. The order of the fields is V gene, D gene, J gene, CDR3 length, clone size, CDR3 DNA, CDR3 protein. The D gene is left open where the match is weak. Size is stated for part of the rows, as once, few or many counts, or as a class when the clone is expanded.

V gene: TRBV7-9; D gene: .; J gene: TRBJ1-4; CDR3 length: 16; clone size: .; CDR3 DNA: TGTGCCAGCAGCTTAGCAGGGGAGGGTGCTAATGAAAAACTGTTTTTT; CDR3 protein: CASSLAGEGANEKLFF
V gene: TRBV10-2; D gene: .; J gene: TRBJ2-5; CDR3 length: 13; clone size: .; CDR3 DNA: TGCGCCAGCAGTTCCGGGCCGGTGGGGACCCAGTACTTC; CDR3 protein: CASSSGPVGTQYF
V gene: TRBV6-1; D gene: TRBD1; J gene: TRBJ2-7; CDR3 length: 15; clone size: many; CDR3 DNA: TGTGCCAGCAGTGAAGAGGGACAGGGATCCTACGGGCAGTACTTC; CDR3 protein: CASSEEGQGSYGQYF
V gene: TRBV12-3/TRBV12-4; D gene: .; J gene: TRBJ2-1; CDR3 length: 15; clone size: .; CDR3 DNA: TGTGCCAGCAGTTTAGAGGGCGTAGGCGGGGCTGAGCAGTTCTTC; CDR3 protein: CASSLEGVGGAEQFF
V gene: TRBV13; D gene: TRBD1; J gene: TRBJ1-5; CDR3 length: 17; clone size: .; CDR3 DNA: TGTGCCACCAGCCTTGGGACAGGGGGCGCGGCGGGCCAGCCCCAGCATTTT; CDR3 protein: CATSLGTGGAAGQPQHF
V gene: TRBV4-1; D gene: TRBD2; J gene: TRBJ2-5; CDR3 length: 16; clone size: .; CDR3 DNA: TGCGCCAGCAGCCTCGGACTAGCGACCACCCCTGGGACCCAGTACTTC; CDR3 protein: CASSLGLATTPGTQYF
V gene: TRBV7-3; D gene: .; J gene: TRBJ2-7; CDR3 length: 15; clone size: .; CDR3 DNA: TGTGCCAGCAGCTTAACGGGCGGCGGGACCTACGAGCAGTACTTC; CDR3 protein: CASSLTGGGTYEQYF
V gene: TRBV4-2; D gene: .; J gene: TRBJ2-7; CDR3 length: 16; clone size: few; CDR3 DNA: TGTGCCAGCAGCCAAGATTGGACGCCTCGGTTGGACGAGCAGTACTTC; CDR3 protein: CASSQDWTPRLDEQYF
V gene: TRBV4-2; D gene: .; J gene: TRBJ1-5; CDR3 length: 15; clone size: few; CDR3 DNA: TGTGCCAGCAGCCAACACGGACAGACCGATCAGCCCCAGCATTTT; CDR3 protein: CASSQHGQTDQPQHF
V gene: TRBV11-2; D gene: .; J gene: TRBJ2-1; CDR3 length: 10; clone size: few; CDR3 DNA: TGTGCCAGCAGCGGGAGTCAGCAGTTCTTC; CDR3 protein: CASSGSQQFF
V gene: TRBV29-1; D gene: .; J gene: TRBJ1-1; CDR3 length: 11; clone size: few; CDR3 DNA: TGCAGCGTTGAGGGACCGACTGAAGCTTTCTTT; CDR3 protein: CSVEGPTEAFF
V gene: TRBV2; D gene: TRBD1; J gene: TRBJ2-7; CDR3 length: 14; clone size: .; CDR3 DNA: TGTGCCAGCAGTGAACGGGGCCGGACAGGGAAGCAGTACTTC; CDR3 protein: CASSERGRTGKQYF
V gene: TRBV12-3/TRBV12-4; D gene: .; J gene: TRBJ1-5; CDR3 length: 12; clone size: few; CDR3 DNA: TGTGCCAGCAGTGTCGGAGGTCAGCCCCAGCATTTT; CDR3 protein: CASSVGGQPQHF
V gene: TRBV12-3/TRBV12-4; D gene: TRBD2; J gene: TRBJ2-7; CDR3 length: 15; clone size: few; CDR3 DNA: TGTGCCAGCAGCCGGCCCGGACTAGCGTTTTACGAGCAGTACTTC; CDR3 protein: CASSRPGLAFYEQYF
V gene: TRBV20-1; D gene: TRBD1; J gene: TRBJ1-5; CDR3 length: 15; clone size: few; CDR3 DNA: TGCAGTGCTATGACAGGGGGATATAGCAATCAGCCCCAGCATTTT; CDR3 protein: CSAMTGGYSNQPQHF
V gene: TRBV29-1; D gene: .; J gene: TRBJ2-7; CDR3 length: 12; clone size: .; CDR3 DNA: TGCAGCGTTGATGAAGGGAGCTACGAGCAGTACTTC; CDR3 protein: CSVDEGSYEQYF
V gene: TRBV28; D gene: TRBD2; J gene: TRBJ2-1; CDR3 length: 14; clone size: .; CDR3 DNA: TGTGCCAGCAGTTCGCTAGCGGGAGTAAATGAGCAGTTCTTC; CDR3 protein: CASSSLAGVNEQFF
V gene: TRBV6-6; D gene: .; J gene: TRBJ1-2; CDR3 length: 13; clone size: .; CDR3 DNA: TGTGCCAACACACCCTCGGGGGAAGATGGCTACACCTTC; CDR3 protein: CANTPSGEDGYTF
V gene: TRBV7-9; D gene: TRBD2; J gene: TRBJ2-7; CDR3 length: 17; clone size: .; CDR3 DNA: TGTGCCAGCAGCTCAGGGGCGATGACTAGCGGGAACTACGAGCAGTACTTC; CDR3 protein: CASSSGAMTSGNYEQYF
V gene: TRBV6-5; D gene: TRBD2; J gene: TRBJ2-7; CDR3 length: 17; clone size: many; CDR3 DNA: TGTGCCAGCAGTTACCGCCCGACTAGCGGGGTTACCTACGAGCAGTACTTC; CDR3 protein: CASSYRPTSGVTYEQYF
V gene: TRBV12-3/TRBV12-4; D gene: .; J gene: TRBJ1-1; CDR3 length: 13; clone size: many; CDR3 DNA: TGTGCCAGCAGTTTAAAAGGGAACACTGAAGCTTTCTTT; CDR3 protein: CASSLKGNTEAFF
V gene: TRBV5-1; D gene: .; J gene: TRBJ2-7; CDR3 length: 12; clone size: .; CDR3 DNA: TGCGCCAGCAGCGACAGATCCTACGAGCAGTACTTC; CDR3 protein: CASSDRSYEQYF
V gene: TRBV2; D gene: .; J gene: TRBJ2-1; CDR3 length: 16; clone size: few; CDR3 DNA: TGTGCCAGCAGTGCCTTTGACAGCAGCTTTAAAAATGAGCAGTTCTTC; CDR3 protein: CASSAFDSSFKNEQFF
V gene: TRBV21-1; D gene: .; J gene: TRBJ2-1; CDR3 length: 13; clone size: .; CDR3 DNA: TGTGCCAGCAGTATTCCCCGGAACAATGAGCAGTTCTTC; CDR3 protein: CASSIPRNNEQFF
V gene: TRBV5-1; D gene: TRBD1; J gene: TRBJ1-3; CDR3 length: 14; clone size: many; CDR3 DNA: TGCGCCAGCAGCTGGACAGGGTCAGGAAACACCATATATTTT; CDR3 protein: CASSWTGSGNTIYF
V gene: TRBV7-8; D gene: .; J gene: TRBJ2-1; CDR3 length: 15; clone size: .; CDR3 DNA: TGTGCCAGCAGCTTTCAGTACTCATCCTACAATGAGCAGTTCTTC; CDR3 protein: CASSFQYSSYNEQFF
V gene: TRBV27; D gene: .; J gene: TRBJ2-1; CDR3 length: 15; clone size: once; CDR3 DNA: TGTGCCAGCAGTTTATACGGACAGATGCTGGTTGAGCAGTTCTTC; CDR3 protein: CASSLYGQMLVEQFF
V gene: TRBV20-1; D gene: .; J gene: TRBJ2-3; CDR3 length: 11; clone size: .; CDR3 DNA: TGCAGTGGCGGGAGCACAGATACGCAGTATTTT; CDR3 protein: CSGGSTDTQYF
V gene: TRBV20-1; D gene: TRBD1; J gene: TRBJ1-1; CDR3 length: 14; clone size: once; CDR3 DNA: TGCAGCACCCCCGGGACAGGGGTTTACACTGAACCTTTCTTT; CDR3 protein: CSTPGTGVYTEPFF
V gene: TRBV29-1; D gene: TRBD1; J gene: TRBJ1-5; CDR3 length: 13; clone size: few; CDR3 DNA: TGCAGCGTCACGGGACAGGGGAATCAGCCCCAGCATTTT; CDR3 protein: CSVTGQGNQPQHF
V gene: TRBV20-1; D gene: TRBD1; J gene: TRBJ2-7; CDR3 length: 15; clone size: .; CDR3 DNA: TGCAGTGCTAGAACCCGAGATAGGGACAGGGACGAGCAGTACTTC; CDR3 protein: CSARTRDRDRDEQYF
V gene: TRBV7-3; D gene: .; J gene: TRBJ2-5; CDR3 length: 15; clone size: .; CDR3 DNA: TGTGCCAGCAGCTTCGGCGGGTCGCGGGGCGAGACCCAGTACTTC; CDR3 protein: CASSFGGSRGETQYF
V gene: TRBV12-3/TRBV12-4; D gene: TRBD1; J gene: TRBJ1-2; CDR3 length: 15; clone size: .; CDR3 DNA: TGTGCCAGCAGTTTATGGACAGGTAGCAACTATGGCGACACCTTC; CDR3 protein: CASSLWTGSNYGDTF
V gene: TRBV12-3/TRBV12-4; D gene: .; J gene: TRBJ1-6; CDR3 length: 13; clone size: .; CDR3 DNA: TGTGCCAGCATGCACCAGAATGGGTCACCCCTCCACTTT; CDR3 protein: CASMHQNGSPLHF
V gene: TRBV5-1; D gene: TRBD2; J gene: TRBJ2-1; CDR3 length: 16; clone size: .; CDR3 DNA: TGCGCCAGCATCCCCCGGCTAGCGGGAGGGCCGAATGAGCAGTTCTTC; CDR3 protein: CASIPRLAGGPNEQFF
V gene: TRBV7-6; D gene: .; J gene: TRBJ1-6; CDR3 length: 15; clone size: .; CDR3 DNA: TGTGCCAGCAGCGCCCAGGGGTTTAACAATTCACCCCTCCACTTT; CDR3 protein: CASSAQGFNNSPLHF
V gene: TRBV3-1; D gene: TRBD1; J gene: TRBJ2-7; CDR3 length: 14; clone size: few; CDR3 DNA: TGTGCCAGCACCGACGGGACAGGGGCCTACGAGCAGTACTTC; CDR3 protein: CASTDGTGAYEQYF
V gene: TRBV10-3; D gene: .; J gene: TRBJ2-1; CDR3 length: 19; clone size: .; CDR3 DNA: TGTGCCATCAGTGAGGCCTTATTCTCCAGGCGGAGCTCCTACAATGAGCAGTTCTTC; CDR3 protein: CAISEALFSRRSSYNEQFF
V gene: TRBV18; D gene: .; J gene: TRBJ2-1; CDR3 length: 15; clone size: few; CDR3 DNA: TGTGCCAGCTCACAAGGGGCAGCTGCAAGGGTTGAGCAGTTCTTC; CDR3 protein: CASSQGAAARVEQFF
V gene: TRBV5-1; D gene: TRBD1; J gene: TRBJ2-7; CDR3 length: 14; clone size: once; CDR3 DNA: TGCGCCAGCAGCACCTGGACAGGGGGACACGAGCAGTACTTC; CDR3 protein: CASSTWTGGHEQYF